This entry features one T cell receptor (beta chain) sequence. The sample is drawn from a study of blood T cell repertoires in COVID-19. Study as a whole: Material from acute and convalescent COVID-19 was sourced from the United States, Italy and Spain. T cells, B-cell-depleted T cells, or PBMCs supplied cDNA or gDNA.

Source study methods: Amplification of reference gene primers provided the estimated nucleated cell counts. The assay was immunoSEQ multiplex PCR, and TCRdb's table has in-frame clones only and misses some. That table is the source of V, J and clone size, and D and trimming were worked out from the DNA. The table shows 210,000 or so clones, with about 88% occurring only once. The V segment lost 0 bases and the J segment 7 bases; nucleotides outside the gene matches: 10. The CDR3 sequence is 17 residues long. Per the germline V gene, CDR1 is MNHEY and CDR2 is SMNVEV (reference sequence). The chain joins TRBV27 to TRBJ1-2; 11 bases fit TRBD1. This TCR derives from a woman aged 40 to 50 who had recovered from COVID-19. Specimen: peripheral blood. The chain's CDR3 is CASSLSGTGGMIVGYTF. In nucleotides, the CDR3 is TGTGCCAGCAGTTTATCCGGGACAGGGGGTATGATAGTTGGCTACACCTTC.